Following are 18 T cell receptor beta chains from one sample sequenced in a study of OX40 agonist ivuxolimab in advanced cancers. Data came from immunoSEQ multiplex PCR; TCRdb stores just in-frame clones and leaves some out. The sample holds about 82,000 clones; roughly 83% are singletons and the top ten take 0.75% to 0.85%. Sequencing was performed on CD4+ or CD8+ T cells sorted from blood, taken in a trial of the OX40 agonist ivuxolimab. The receptors derive from an adult with an advanced solid tumor such as melanoma, head and neck, liver or kidney cancer.

The chain has TRBV7-9 and TRBJ2-2; 11 positions agree with TRBD2. With V trimmed by 5 bases and J by 4 bases, 6 bases remained unmatched. Looked up from germline, CDR1 is SEHNR and CDR2 is FQNEAQ (reference sequence). The CDR3 loop spans 16 amino acids. The CDR3 sequence: CASSITSGGPTGELFF. In DNA, the CDR3 is TGTGCCAGCAGCATAACTAGCGGGGGCCCCACCGGGGAGCTGTTTTTT.

V and J are TRBV6-5 and TRBJ1-2; a possible D gene is TRBD1 (5 bases). This CDR3 has 13 amino acids. V lost 7 bases to trimming and J lost 5 bases, with 14 bases between them. Germline-derived CDR1 and CDR2 are MNHEY and SVGAGI. CDR3 DNA: TGTGCCAGCAAACAGGAAGGCGGGTATGGCTACACCTTC. This translates into CASKQEGGYGYTF.

This chain connects TRBV19 to TRBJ2-1, with D perhaps TRBD1 (6 bases). V was clipped by 11 bases and J by 3 bases, with 20 bases between them. The CDR3 sequence is 15 residues long. Germline values: CDR1 LNHDA, CDR2 SQIVND (reference sequence). CDR3 sequence reads: CAGSPGQPFYNEQFF. CDR3 DNA sequence: TGTGCCGGCTCGCCGGGACAACCCTTCTACAATGAGCAGTTCTTC.

Here the CDR3 reads CASSLTYGTDTQYF. CDR3 nucleotides: TGTGCCAGCAGCTTAACCTACGGCACAGATACGCAGTATTTT. The chain combines TRBV7-2 with TRBJ2-3; D unresolved. Trimming pared 2 bases from V and 1 base from J, leaving 7 bases between. From germline, CDR1 is SGHTA and CDR2 FQGNSA. The CDR3 is 14 residues long.

The rearrangement uses TRBV18 and TRBJ2-7; 10 bases align to TRBD2. V was pared by 6 bases and J by 0 bases, with 5 bases of the junction left unmatched. The CDR3 has 15 residues. Germline loops: CDR1 KGHSH, CDR2 LQKENI. CDR3: CASSPPSGSSYEQYF. CDR3 sequence (DNA): TGTGCCAGCTCCCCTCCTAGCGGGAGCTCCTACGAGCAGTACTTC.

The chain uses TRBV6-4 and TRBJ2-3; the match to TRBD1 covers 9 bases. The V and J ends lost 5 bases and 4 bases, in that order; junction bases with no gene match: 10. Germline V gene lookup returns CDR1 MRHNA and CDR2 SNTAGT. The CDR3 extends over 16 amino acids. CDR3 in amino acids: CASSPDLGTGSDTQYF. CDR3 nucleotide sequence: TGTGCCAGCAGTCCTGACCTCGGGACAGGGTCAGATACGCAGTATTTT.

This clone was seen just once. The genes are TRBV6-1 and TRBJ1-4; D gene unclear. The CDR3 extends over 18 amino acids. V lost 0 bases, J lost 3 bases, and 17 bases lay in between. CDR1 and CDR2 from the germline V gene are MNHNS and SASEGT. DNA of the CDR3: TGTGCCAGCAGTGAAGCCTTCCGGGGTAGAGGGTCTAATGAAAAACTGTTTTTT. Encoded protein: CASSEAFRGRGSNEKLFF.

In nucleotides, the CDR3 is TGCGCCAGCAGCCAAGATACTGGGCAGTTTAGGGGCTACACCTTC. Translation gives CASSQDTGQFRGYTF. The rearrangement links TRBV4-1 to TRBJ1-2; no firm D call. Germline V gene sequence: CDR1 MGHRA, CDR2 YSYEKL. Trimming took off 0 bases at V and 8 bases at J, with 16 bases between the two ends. This CDR3 is 15 amino acids long.

The chain recombines TRBV7-8 with TRBJ2-7, with 8 bases aligning to TRBD1. Germline lookup yields CDR1 SGHVS and CDR2 FQNEAQ. V was pared by 3 bases and J by 3 bases, with 1 base of the junction left unmatched. The CDR3 runs to 13 residues. CDR3 sequence reads: CASSLDRVYEQYF. The DNA for the CDR3 is TGTGCCAGCAGCTTGGACAGGGTCTACGAGCAGTACTTC.

The chain has TRBV29-1 and TRBJ2-3; 8 nucleotides agree with TRBD2. V lost 4 bases and J lost 3; bases outside the gene matches: 3. This CDR3 spans 13 amino acids. Germline V gene sequence: CDR1 SQVTM, CDR2 ANQGSEA. CDR3 sequence reads: CSVGTSWTDTQYF. CDR3 DNA: TGCAGCGTTGGGACTAGCTGGACAGATACGCAGTATTTT.

The chain recombines TRBV9 with TRBJ2-6; 11 bases map to TRBD1. The V and J ends lost 3 bases and 2 bases, in that order; junction bases with no gene match: 4. The V gene's germline CDR1 is SGDLS and CDR2 YYNGEE. The CDR3 sequence is 17 residues long. The CDR3 nucleotides read TGTGCCAGCAGCGGGCGGACAGGGGGCCCTGGGGCCAACGTCCTGACTTTC. Amino acids: CASSGRTGGPGANVLTF. Combining the CDR3 with reference TRBV9 and TRBJ2-6 gives the whole variable domain DSGVTQTPKHLITATGQRVTLRCSPRSGDLSVYWYQQSLDQGLQFLIQYYNGEERAKGNILERFSAQQFPDLHSELNLSSLELGDSALYFCASSGRTGGPGANVLTFGAGSRLTVL.

This clone was counted once. V usage is TRBV11-1 and J usage is TRBJ2-3; TRBD1 matches at 9 bases. The length of the CDR3 is 13 residues. Per germline, CDR1 SGHAT and CDR2 FQDESV (reference sequence). V gave up 5 bases and J gave up 5 bases; unmatched junction bases: 2. The CDR3 nucleotides are TGTGCCAGCAGCCTGGACAGGGGAGATACGCAGTATTTT. Amino acid sequence: CASSLDRGDTQYF.

This sequence joins TRBV11-2 and TRBJ2-7, with TRBD2 matching 12 bases. CDR3 length: 14 amino acids. V shed 3 bases, J shed 5 bases, and the junction held 2 bases outside the gene matches. Germline assignment: CDR1 SGHAT and CDR2 FQNNGV. CDR3 in amino acids: CASSLTSGGDEQYF. The CDR3 region has the DNA TGTGCCAGCAGCTTGACTAGCGGGGGCGACGAGCAGTACTTC.

This chain uses TRBV5-4 with TRBJ2-7; TRBD2 matches 15 bases. CDR3 length equals 15 residues. CDR1 is SGHNT, CDR2 YYREEE, per germline (reference sequence). Trimming cost V 5 bases and J 4 bases; bases outside gene matches: 4. The CDR3 here is CASRTGTSGGYEQYF. As DNA, the CDR3 is TGTGCCAGCAGAACCGGGACTAGCGGGGGGTACGAGCAGTACTTC.

This chain uses TRBV6-5 with TRBJ2-3; 8 positions match TRBD1. The CDR3 runs to 15 residues. The germline CDR1 and CDR2 sequences are MNHEY and SVGAGI. Trimming cost V 6 bases and J 5 bases; bases outside gene matches: 10. The CDR3 DNA sequence: TGTGCCAGCAGCCCCGGACAGGGTCGTGGAGATACGCAGTATTTT. This codes for CASSPGQGRGDTQYF.

This clone was seen more than once but under ten times. V and J are TRBV29-1 and TRBJ2-1; 8 nucleotides align to TRBD2. The V gene's germline CDR1 is SQVTM and CDR2 ANQGSEA. This CDR3 contains 13 residues. CDR3 nucleotide sequence: TGCAGTCTTAGCGGGATCTCCTACAATGAGCAGTTCTTC. Translating it yields CSLSGISYNEQFF.

The V gene is TRBV5-1, the J gene TRBJ2-6; 10 bases line up with TRBD1. CDR1 and CDR2 from the germline V gene are SGHRS and YFSETQ. The V gene end was trimmed by 7 bases and the J gene end by 2 bases; junction bases not matched to a gene: 3. CDR3 length: 15 residues. The CDR3 here is CASYDRGPGANVLTF. The CDR3 nucleotides are TGCGCCAGCTACGACAGGGGGCCTGGGGCCAACGTCCTGACTTTC.

This clone has a handful of counts. The rearrangement uses TRBV7-9 and TRBJ1-1; D possibly corresponds to TRBD1 (6 bases). The V end lost 3 bases, the J end lost 8 bases, and 10 bases lay between the germline ends. Looked up from germline, CDR1 is SEHNR and CDR2 is FQNEAQ (reference sequence). The CDR3 has 12 amino acids. The CDR3 sequence is CASSFSQGEAFF. The CDR3 DNA reads TGTGCCAGCAGCTTCTCTCAGGGGGAAGCTTTCTTT.